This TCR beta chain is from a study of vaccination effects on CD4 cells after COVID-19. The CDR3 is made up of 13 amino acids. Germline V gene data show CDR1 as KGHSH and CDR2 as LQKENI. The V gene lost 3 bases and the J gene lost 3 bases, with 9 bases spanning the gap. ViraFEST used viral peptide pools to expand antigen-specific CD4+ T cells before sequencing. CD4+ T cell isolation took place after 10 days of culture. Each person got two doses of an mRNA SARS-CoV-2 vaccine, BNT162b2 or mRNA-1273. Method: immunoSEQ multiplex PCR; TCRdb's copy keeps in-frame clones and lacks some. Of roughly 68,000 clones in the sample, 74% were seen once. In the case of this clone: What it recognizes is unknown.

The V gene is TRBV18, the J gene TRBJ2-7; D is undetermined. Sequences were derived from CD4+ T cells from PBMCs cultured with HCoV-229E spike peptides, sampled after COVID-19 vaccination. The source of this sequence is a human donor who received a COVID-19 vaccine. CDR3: CASSPKAGYEQYV. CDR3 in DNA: TGTGCCAGCTCACCTAAGGCCGGCTACGAGCAGTACGTC.